This passage covers 27 T cell receptor beta chains from one sample sequenced in a study of blood T cell repertoires in COVID-19 (dated by TCRdb to the early 2020s). The protocol used for the library was the immunoSEQ multiplex PCR assay. This immuneACCESS table, as held by TCRdb, lists in-frame sequences with V and J called but not all clones. Of the missing ones, under half trace to an unresolved V gene in checked studies; the others have no known cause. The table for this sample lists fewer than 200,000 clones; over 75% of them were counted only once. The top ten clones comprise around 1.2% of the sample. The sequencing input was PBMCs or T cells enriched from blood (not recorded which). The receptors were sampled from a human donor with acute COVID-19. The donor label of this sample is uncertain.

The chain has TRBV18 and TRBJ1-1, with 9 bases that match TRBD1. Trimming at V came to 6 bases and at J to 0 bases, leaving 5 bases not matched to a gene. Germline V gene lookup returns CDR1 KGHSH and CDR2 LQKENI. The CDR3 covers 15 residues. The CDR3: CASSRDRGMNTEAFF. Here the CDR3 DNA reads TGTGCCAGCTCCCGTGACAGGGGGATGAACACTGAAGCTTTCTTT.

This chain links TRBV10-3 with TRBJ2-2, with 9 bases identical to TRBD2. CDR3 length equals 17 residues. Germline V CDR1 and CDR2: ENHRY, SYGVKD. V shed 4 bases, J shed 0 bases, and the junction held 6 bases outside the gene matches. CDR3 protein: CAISGLADIANTGELFF. CDR3 nucleotides: TGTGCCATCAGTGGACTAGCGGATATCGCGAACACCGGGGAGCTGTTTTTT.

The rearrangement uses TRBV27 and TRBJ2-2, with TRBD1 matching 8 bases. Unmatched junction bases numbered 17, after V lost 5 bases and J lost 9 bases. The CDR3 has 17 residues. Germline V CDR1 and CDR2: MNHEY, SMNVEV (reference sequence). In DNA, the CDR3 is TGTGCCAGCAGTCCCCCCAGGGGGCGCGAGGCTAGCTGGGAGCTGTTTTTT. This sequence encodes CASSPPRGREASWELFF.

This chain links TRBV27 with TRBJ2-3; 15 bases line up with TRBD2. The CDR3 contains 22 residues. The ends lost 5 bases at V and 0 bases at J; junction bases unmatched: 18. CDR1 is MNHEY and CDR2 is SMNVEV in the germline V gene (reference sequence). CDR3 in amino acids: CASSPYTGTGLAGGRSTDTQYF. The CDR3 nucleotides read TGTGCCAGCAGTCCCTACACGGGGACAGGACTAGCGGGGGGGCGGAGCACAGATACGCAGTATTTT.

This clone was seen a single time. The J gene is TRBJ2-5, the V gene TRBV11-1, with 11 positions matching TRBD2. CDR3 size: 16 residues. Looked up from germline, CDR1 is SGHAT and CDR2 is FQDESV (reference sequence). Losses at the gene ends were 3 bases for V and 3 bases for J; bases not matched to a gene: 6. CDR3 in DNA: TGTGCCAGCAGCTTCAACCTAGCGGGGGGTAAAGAGACCCAGTACTTC. This gives the protein CASSFNLAGGKETQYF.

This clone was counted once. This chain uses TRBV12-3 or TRBV12-4 with TRBJ2-7; D is perhaps TRBD1 (6 bases). The V gene lost 6 bases and the J gene lost 4 bases, with 13 bases spanning the gap. The CDR3 totals 13 residues. CDR3 bases: TGTGCCAGCAGCCCTACAGGGATTTACGAGCAGTACTTC. Amino acid sequence: CASSPTGIYEQYF.

V and J are TRBV9 and TRBJ2-4, with 8 nucleotides matching TRBD2. This CDR3 has 14 amino acids. The J segment lost 6 bases and the V segment lost 0 bases, leaving 2 bases of the junction unmatched. The germline gives CDR1 SGDLS, CDR2 YYNGEE. CDR3 amino acids: CASSVGLAPNIQYF. The CDR3 bases are TGTGCCAGCAGCGTAGGACTAGCGCCAAACATTCAGTACTTC. Using reference TRBV9 and TRBJ2-4 for the parts outside the CDR3, the full variable domain is DSGVTQTPKHLITATGQRVTLRCSPRSGDLSVYWYQQSLDQGLQFLIQYYNGEERAKGNILERFSAQQFPDLHSELNLSSLELGDSALYFCASSVGLAPNIQYFGAGTRLSVL.

The chain uses TRBV18 and TRBJ1-1, with TRBD1 as a possible D gene (6 bases). The germline V gene encodes CDR1 KGHSH and CDR2 LQKENI. Trimming shortened V by 1 base and J by 6 bases, and 12 bases separated the two germline ends. The CDR3 spans 14 residues. The CDR3 nucleotides are TGTGCCAGCTCACCACGGGGGCCTATCGCTGAAGCTTTCTTT. The encoded protein is CASSPRGPIAEAFF.

In DNA form, the CDR3 reads TGTGCCTGGAGTGTACTGGGGGAGCTGTTTTTT. The encoded protein is CAWSVLGELFF. V usage is TRBV30 and J usage is TRBJ2-2; D remains unclear. The CDR3 runs to 11 residues. V shed 0 bases and J shed 8 bases, with 4 bases lying between them. From germline, CDR1 is GTSNPN and CDR2 SVGIG (reference sequence).

The chain employs TRBV3-1 (or the pseudogene TRBV3-2) and TRBJ2-7; D perhaps matches TRBD2 (6 bases). The CDR3 is 15 amino acids. CDR1 LGHDT and CDR2 YNNKEL come from the germline V gene (reference sequence). V lost 4 bases and J 0 bases, leaving 13 bases between the germline ends. This CDR3 reads CASSPRDSRSYEQYF. The CDR3 DNA reads as TGTGCCAGCAGCCCTCGGGACTCCCGCTCCTACGAGCAGTACTTC.

This clone showed up just a few times. The V gene is TRBV12-3 or TRBV12-4, the J gene TRBJ1-2; no firm D call. Between the trimmed V and J ends, which lost 4 bases and 6 bases, there was a span of 12 bases. The CDR3 consists of 13 residues. CDR3 bases: TGTGCCAGCAGTTATAAGGTGGAGAATGGCTACACCTTC. Protein sequence: CASSYKVENGYTF.

The chain employs TRBV29-1 and TRBJ1-4; 8 bases agree with TRBD1. This CDR3 has 15 amino acids. Germline V gene lookup returns CDR1 SQVTM and CDR2 ANQGSEA. The V segment lost 1 base and the J segment 3 bases; nucleotides outside the gene matches: 4. In DNA, the CDR3 is TGCAGCGTTGAAGGGGCAGGGGGCTCTAATGAAAAACTGTTTTTT. Translated, it gives CSVEGAGGSNEKLFF.

The chain recombines TRBV5-1 with TRBJ1-3; D remains unclear. Trimming shortened V by 0 bases and J by 7 bases, and 8 bases separated the two germline ends. The CDR3 runs to 13 residues. Germline CDR1 reads SGHRS; CDR2 reads YFSETQ. CDR3 residues: CASSLETGNTIYF. The DNA for the CDR3 is TGCGCCAGCAGCTTGGAGACGGGGAACACCATATATTTT.

The chain is built from TRBV4-1 and TRBJ2-1; D may be TRBD1 (5 bases). The germline CDR1 and CDR2 sequences are MGHRA and YSYEKL. This CDR3 spans 16 amino acids. V was clipped by 4 bases and J by 5 bases, with 18 bases between them. The CDR3 loop reads CASSPPKGPRDNEQFF. The CDR3 DNA reads TGCGCCAGCAGCCCCCCTAAGGGGCCCCGGGACAATGAGCAGTTCTTC.

This rearrangement joins TRBV20-1 to TRBJ1-2; D not certain. CDR1 is DFQATT, CDR2 SNEGSKA, per germline (reference sequence). Trimming shortened V by 0 bases and J by 5 bases, and 4 bases separated the two germline ends. This CDR3 region has 11 residues. The CDR3 sequence is CSARDLYGYTF. CDR3 nucleotides: TGCAGTGCTAGAGATCTGTATGGCTACACCTTC.

V gene TRBV3-1 (or the pseudogene TRBV3-2) combines with J gene TRBJ2-1, with D possibly TRBD2 on 5 matching bases. V was shortened by 1 base and J by 9 bases, with 10 bases between the two germline ends. This CDR3 has 13 residues. Looked up from germline, CDR1 is LGHDT and CDR2 is YNNKEL (reference sequence). CDR3 sequence reads: CASSQGESGEQFF. Written as DNA, the CDR3 is TGTGCCAGCAGCCAAGGAGAAAGCGGTGAGCAGTTCTTC.

The chain has TRBV5-4 and TRBJ1-1; no definite D call. Germline CDR1 and CDR2: SGHNT and YYREEE (reference sequence). The V end was cut by 0 bases, the J end by 8 bases, with 8 bases between. This CDR3 region has 12 residues. CDR3 nucleotides: TGTGCCAGCAGCTTGGTGCCAGGAGAAGCTTTCTTT. Translation: CASSLVPGEAFF.

The CDR3 loop is CASSVSTSGGWNEQFF. CDR3 coding DNA: TGTGCCAGCAGTGTATCAACTAGCGGGGGCTGGAATGAGCAGTTCTTC. V usage is TRBV28 and J usage is TRBJ2-1; 11 bases are a match to TRBD2. The CDR3 is made up of 16 amino acids. Germline V gene lookup returns CDR1 MDHEN and CDR2 SYDVKM. Trimming cost V 5 bases and J 7 bases; bases outside gene matches: 10.

The gene calls are TRBV9 and TRBJ2-3, with 7 nucleotides matching TRBD1. V lost 3 bases and J lost 4; bases outside the gene matches: 11. CDR3 length equals 16 residues. The germline V gene has CDR1 SGDLS and CDR2 YYNGEE. DNA for the CDR3: TGTGCCAGCAGCGACGACAGGGCGAGGGGCGCAGATACGCAGTATTTT. Its protein product is CASSDDRARGADTQYF.

The CDR3 DNA sequence: TGTGCCAGCAGCCCTAGCGGAGGGGGTGAGCAGTTCTTC. Protein sequence: CASSPSGGGEQFF. This chain links TRBV7-3 with TRBJ2-1, with D possibly matching TRBD2 (7 bases). Germline CDR1 reads SGHTA; CDR2 reads FQGTGA. The CDR3 sequence is 13 residues long. Trimming stripped 5 bases from V and 9 bases from J, with 14 bases between.

This clone was seen more than once but under ten times. The chain joins TRBV14 to TRBJ2-1; TRBD1 might be the D (6 bases). The V and J ends lost 0 bases and 2 bases respectively, with 11 bases between them. The V gene's germline CDR1 is SGHDN and CDR2 FVKESK. This CDR3 is built from 16 residues. The CDR3 region has the DNA TGTGCCAGCAGCCAAGATTTCCAGGGGCCCTACAATGAGCAGTTCTTC. It specifies CASSQDFQGPYNEQFF.

The chain employs TRBV7-3 and TRBJ2-1; TRBD2 matches 14 bases. Trimming took 5 bases from V and 0 from J; bases not matched to a gene: 9. From germline, CDR1 is SGHTA and CDR2 FQGTGA. The CDR3 spans 19 residues. The CDR3 spells CASSRLGLAGASSYNEQFF. DNA for the CDR3: TGTGCCAGCAGCCGATTGGGACTAGCGGGGGCAAGCTCCTACAATGAGCAGTTCTTC.

This rearrangement joins TRBV30 to TRBJ2-7; 8 bases agree with TRBD2. V dropped 7 bases and J dropped 4; count of bases not matched to a gene: 12. The germline V gene has CDR1 GTSNPN and CDR2 SVGIG (reference sequence). CDR3 length: 14 residues. CDR3 protein: CASSWGVAGYEQYF. The CDR3, as DNA: TGTGCCTCTTCTTGGGGGGTAGCGGGGTACGAGCAGTACTTC.

This clone was detected once. The rearrangement links TRBV7-2 to TRBJ2-7; a possible D gene is TRBD1 (6 bases). The CDR3 runs to 14 residues. Trimming took 1 base from V and 3 from J, leaving 10 bases between them. Germline loops: CDR1 SGHTA, CDR2 FQGNSA. The CDR3, as DNA: TGTGCCAGCAGCTTAGAAGTCAGGGGCTACGAGCAGTACTTC. Amino acid sequence: CASSLEVRGYEQYF.

The chain is built from TRBV19 and TRBJ2-3, with 11 bases matching TRBD2. Germline CDR1 LNHDA, CDR2 SQIVND (reference sequence). The CDR3 extends over 19 amino acids. The V gene end was trimmed by 1 base and the J gene end by 0 bases; junction bases not matched to a gene: 9. This chain's CDR3 is CASSIVLAGGRTSTDTQYF. As DNA, the CDR3 is TGTGCCAGTAGTATAGTGCTAGCGGGGGGAAGGACTAGCACAGATACGCAGTATTTT.

The chain employs TRBV5-5 and TRBJ1-3; D ambiguous. Trimming took 0 bases from V and 5 from J, leaving 6 bases between them. This CDR3 has 13 amino acids. Germline assignment: CDR1 SGHKS and CDR2 YYEKEE (reference sequence). CDR3 in amino acids: CASSLEPRNTIYF. DNA for the CDR3: TGTGCCAGCAGCTTGGAGCCCCGAAACACCATATATTTT. Full variable domain (remainder filled in from reference TRBV5-5 and TRBJ1-3): DAGVTQSPTHLIKTRGQQVTLRCSPISGHKSVSWYQQVLGQGPQFIFQYYEKEERGRGNFPDRFSARQFPNYSSELNVNALLLGDSALYLCASSLEPRNTIYFGEGSWLTVV.

This sequence joins TRBV5-1 and TRBJ1-1; 8 bases fit TRBD1. The V gene end was trimmed by 3 bases and the J gene end by 0 bases; junction bases not matched to a gene: 13. The length of the CDR3 is 18 residues. The germline V gene has CDR1 SGHRS and CDR2 YFSETQ. The CDR3 DNA follows: TGCGCCAGCAGCTCCGTAGTGATTGGGACAGGAGTGAACACTGAAGCTTTCTTT. It is translated as CASSSVVIGTGVNTEAFF.